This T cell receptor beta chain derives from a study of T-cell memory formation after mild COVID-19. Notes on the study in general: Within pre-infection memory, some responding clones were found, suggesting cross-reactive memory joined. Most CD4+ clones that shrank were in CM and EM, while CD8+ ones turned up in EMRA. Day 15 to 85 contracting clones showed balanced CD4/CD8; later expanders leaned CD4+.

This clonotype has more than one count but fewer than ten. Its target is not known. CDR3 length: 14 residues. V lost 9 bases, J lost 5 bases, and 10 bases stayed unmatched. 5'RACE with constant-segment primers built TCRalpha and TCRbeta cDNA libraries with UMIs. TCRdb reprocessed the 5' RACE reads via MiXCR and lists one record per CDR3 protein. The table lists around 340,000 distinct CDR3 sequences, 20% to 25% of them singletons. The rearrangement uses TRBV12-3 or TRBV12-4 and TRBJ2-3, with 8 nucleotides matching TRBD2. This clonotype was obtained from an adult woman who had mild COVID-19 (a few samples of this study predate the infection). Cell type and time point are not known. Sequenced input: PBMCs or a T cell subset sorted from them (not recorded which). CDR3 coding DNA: TGTGCCAGTAGGTTGGGGAGCGGGAGAGATACGCAGTATTTT. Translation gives CASRLGSGRDTQYF.